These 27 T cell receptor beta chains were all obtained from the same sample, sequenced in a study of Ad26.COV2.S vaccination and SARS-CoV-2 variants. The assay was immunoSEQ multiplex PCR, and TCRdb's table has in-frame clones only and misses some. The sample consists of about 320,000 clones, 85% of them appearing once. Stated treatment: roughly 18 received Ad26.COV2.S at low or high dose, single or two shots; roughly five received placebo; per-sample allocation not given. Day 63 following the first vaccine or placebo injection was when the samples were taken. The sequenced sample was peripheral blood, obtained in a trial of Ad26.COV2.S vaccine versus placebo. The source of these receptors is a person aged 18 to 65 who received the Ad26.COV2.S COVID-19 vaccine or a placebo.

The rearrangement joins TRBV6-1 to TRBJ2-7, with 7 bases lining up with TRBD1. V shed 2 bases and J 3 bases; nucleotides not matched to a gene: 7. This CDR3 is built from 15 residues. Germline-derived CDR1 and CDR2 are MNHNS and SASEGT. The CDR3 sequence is CASSESSGQNYEQYF. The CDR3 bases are TGTGCCAGCAGTGAAAGCTCGGGACAGAACTACGAGCAGTACTTC.

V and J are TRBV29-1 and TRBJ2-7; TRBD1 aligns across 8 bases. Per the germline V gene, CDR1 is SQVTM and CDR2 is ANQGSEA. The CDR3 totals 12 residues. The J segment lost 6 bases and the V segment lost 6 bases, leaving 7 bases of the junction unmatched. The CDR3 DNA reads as TGCAGCGTCTCAGGGGGCGCGTCCGAGCAGTACTTC. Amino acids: CSVSGGASEQYF.

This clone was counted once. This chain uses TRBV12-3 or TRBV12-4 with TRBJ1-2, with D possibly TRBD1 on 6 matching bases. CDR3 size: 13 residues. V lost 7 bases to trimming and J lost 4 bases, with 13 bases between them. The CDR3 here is CASTKQGTYGYTF. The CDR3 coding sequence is TGTGCCAGCACGAAACAGGGAACCTATGGCTACACCTTC.

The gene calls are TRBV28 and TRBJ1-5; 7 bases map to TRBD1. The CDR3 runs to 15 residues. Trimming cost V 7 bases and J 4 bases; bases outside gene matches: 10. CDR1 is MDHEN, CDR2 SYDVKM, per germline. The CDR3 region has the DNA TGTGCCAGCACCTGGCCAGGGGGGGGGAATCAGCCCCAGCATTTT. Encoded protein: CASTWPGGGNQPQHF.

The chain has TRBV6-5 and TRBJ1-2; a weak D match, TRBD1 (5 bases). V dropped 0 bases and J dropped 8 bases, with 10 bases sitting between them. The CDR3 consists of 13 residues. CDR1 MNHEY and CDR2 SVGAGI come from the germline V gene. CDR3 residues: CASSYSGAGGYTF. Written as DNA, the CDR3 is TGTGCCAGCAGTTACTCTGGGGCTGGGGGCTACACCTTC.

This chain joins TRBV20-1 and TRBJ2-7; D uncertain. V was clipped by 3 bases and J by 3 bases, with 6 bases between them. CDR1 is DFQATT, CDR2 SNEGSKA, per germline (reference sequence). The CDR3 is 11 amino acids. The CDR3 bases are TGCAGTGCTAGGGACGGCTACGAGCAGTACTTC. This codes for CSARDGYEQYF.

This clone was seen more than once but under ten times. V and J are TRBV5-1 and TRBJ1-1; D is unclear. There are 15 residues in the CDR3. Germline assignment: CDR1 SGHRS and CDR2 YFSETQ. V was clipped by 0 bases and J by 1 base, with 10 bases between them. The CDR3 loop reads CASSLEVFGNTEAFF. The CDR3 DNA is TGCGCCAGCAGCTTGGAGGTTTTCGGGAACACTGAAGCTTTCTTT. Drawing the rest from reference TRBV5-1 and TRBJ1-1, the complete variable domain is KAGVTQTPRYLIKTRGQQVTLSCSPISGHRSVSWYQQTPGQGLQFLFEYFSETQRNKGNFPGRFSGRQFSNSRSEMNVSTLELGDSALYLCASSLEVFGNTEAFFGQGTRLTVV.

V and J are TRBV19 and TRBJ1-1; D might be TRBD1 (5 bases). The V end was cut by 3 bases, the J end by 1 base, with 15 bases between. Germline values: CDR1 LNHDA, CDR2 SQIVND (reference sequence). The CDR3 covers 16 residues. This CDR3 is CASSMLQGHSNTEAFF. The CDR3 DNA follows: TGTGCCAGTAGTATGTTGCAGGGCCATTCGAACACTGAAGCTTTCTTT.

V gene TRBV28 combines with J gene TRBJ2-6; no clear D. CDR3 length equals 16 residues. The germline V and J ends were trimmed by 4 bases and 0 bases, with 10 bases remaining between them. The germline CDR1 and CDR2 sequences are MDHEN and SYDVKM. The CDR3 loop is CASSSYSYSGANVLTF. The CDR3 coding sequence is TGTGCCAGCAGTTCCTACAGCTACTCTGGGGCCAACGTCCTGACTTTC.

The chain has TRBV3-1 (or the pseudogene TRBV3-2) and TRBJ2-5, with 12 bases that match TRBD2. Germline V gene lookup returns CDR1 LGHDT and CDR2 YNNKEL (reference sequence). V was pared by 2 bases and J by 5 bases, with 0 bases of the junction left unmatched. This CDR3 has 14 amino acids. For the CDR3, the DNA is TGTGCCAGCAGCCAAACTAGCGGGGGGGAGACCCAGTACTTC. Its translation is CASSQTSGGETQYF.

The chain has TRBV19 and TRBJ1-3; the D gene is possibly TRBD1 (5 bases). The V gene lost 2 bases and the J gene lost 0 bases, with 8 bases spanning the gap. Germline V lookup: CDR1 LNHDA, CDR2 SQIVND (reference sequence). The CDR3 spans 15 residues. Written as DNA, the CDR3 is TGTGCCAGTAGTATACAGGGCTCCTCTGGAAACACCATATATTTT. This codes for CASSIQGSSGNTIYF.

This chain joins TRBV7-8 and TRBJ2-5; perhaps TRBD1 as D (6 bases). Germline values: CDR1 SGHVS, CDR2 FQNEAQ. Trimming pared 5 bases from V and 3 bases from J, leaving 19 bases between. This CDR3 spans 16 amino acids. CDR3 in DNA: TGTGCCAGCAGCCCTGGACAGACAATCATAAAAGAGACCCAGTACTTC. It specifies CASSPGQTIIKETQYF.

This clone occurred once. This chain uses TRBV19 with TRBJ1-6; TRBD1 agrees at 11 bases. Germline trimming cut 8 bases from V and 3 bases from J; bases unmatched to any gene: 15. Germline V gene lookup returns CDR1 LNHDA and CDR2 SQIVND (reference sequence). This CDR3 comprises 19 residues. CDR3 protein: CASPKPGQGVSDYNSPLHF. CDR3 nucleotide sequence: TGTGCCAGTCCAAAACCGGGACAGGGGGTCTCGGACTATAATTCACCCCTCCACTTT.

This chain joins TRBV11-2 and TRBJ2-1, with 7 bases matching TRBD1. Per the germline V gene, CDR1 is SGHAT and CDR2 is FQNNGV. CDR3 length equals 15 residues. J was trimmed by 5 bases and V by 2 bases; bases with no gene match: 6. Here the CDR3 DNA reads TGTGCCAGCAGCTTAATGCAGGGGGTACACAATGAGCAGTTCTTC. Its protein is CASSLMQGVHNEQFF.

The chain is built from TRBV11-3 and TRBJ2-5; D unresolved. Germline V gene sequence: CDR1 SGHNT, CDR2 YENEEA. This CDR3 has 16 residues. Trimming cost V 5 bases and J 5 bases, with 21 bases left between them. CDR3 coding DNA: TGTGCCAGCAGCCAAAACGGAGCCGGTGGAGTGGAGACCCAGTACTTC. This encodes CASSQNGAGGVETQYF. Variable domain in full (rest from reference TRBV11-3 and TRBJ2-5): EAGVVQSPRYKIIEKKQPVAFWCNPISGHNTLYWYLQNLGQGPELLIRYENEEAVDDSQLPKDRFSAERLKGVDSTLKIQPAELGDSAVYLCASSQNGAGGVETQYFGPGTRLLVL.

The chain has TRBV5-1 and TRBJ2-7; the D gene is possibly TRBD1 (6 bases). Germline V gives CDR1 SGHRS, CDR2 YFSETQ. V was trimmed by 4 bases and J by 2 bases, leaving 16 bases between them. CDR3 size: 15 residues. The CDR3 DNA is TGCGCCAGCAGCCTAGGTACAGGACAGACCTACGAGCAGTACTTC. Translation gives CASSLGTGQTYEQYF.

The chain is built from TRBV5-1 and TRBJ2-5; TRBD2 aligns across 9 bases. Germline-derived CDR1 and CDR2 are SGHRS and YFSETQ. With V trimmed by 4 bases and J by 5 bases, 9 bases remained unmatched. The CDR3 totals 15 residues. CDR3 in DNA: TGCGCCAGCAGCCCGCAGCTCGCGGGAGGGGAGACCCAGTACTTC. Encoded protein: CASSPQLAGGETQYF.

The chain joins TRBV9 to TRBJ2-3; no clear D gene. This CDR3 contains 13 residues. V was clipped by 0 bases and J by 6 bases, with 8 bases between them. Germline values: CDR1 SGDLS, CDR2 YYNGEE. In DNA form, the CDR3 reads TGTGCCAGCAGCGTAGGTCAGGAGGATACGCAGTATTTT. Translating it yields CASSVGQEDTQYF.

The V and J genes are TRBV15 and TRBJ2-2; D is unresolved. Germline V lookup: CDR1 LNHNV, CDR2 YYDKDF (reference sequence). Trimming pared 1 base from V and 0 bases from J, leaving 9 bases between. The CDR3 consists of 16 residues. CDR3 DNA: TGTGCCACCAGCAGAGTCGGCTACGCGAACACCGGGGAGCTGTTTTTT. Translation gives CATSRVGYANTGELFF.

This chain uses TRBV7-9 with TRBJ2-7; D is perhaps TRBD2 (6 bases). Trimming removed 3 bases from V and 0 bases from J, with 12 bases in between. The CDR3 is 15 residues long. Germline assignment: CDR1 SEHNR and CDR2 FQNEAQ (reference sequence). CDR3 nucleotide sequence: TGTGCCAGCAGCTTCGCGGGGAAAAGCTCCTACGAGCAGTACTTC. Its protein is CASSFAGKSSYEQYF.

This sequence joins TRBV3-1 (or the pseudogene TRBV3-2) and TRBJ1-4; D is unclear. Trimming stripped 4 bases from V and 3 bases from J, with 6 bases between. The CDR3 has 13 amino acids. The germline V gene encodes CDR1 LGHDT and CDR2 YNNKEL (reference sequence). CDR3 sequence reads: CASSPGANEKLFF. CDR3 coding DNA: TGTGCCAGCAGCCCGGGAGCTAATGAAAAACTGTTTTTT.

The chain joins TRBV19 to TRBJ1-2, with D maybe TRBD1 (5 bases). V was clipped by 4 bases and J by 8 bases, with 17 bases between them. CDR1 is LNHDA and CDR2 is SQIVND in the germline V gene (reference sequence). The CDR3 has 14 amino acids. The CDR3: CASSTGTVRGGYTF. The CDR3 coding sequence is TGTGCCAGTAGTACCGGGACTGTCCGTGGGGGCTACACCTTC.

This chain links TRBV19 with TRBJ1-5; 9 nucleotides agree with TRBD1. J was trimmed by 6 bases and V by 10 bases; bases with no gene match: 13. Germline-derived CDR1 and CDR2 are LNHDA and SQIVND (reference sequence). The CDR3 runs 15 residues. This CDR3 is CATTLGTGIRQPQHF. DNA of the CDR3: TGTGCCACGACGCTAGGGACAGGGATTCGTCAGCCCCAGCATTTT.

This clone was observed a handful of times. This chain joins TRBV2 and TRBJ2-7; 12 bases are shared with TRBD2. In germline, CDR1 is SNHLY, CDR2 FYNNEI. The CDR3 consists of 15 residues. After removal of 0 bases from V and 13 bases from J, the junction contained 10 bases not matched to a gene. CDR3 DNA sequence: TGTGCCAGCAGTGAAGCGCTAGCGGGGGGGCTCCTGGAATACTTC. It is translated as CASSEALAGGLLEYF.

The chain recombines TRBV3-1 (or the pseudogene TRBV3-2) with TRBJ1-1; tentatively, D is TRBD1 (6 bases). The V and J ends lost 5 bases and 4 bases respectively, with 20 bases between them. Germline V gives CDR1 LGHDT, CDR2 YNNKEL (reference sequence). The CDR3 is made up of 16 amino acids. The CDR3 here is CASSIGSPATGTEAFF. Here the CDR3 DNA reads TGTGCCAGCAGCATTGGTTCGCCAGCGACAGGCACTGAAGCTTTCTTT.

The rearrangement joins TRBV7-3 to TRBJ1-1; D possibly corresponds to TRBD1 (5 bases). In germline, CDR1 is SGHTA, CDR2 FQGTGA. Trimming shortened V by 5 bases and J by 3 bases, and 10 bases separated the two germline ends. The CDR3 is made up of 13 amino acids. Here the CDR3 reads CASSPGGYTEAFF. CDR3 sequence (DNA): TGTGCCAGCAGCCCGGGGGGGTACACTGAAGCTTTCTTT.

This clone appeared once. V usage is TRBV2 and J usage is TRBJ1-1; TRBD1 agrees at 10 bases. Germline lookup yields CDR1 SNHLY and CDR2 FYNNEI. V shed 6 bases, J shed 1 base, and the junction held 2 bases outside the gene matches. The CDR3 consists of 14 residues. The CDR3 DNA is TGTGCCAGCAGGAGGGACAGGGGGAACACTGAAGCTTTCTTT. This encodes CASRRDRGNTEAFF.